This passage covers 13 T cell receptor beta chains from one sample sequenced in a study of cytomegalovirus exposure and HLA in healthy donors. With 60 Vbeta and 13 Jbeta primers, the PCR was carried out. Generated by immunoSEQ multiplex PCR, the TCRdb table keeps only in-frame clones and is missing some. This sample's table has around 75,000 clones. The sequenced sample consisted of PBMCs. The receptors were gathered from a woman aged 55-75 years in good health and CMV-seronegative.

The V call is TRBV7-2, the J call TRBJ1-6; TRBD1 matches at 7 bases. Germline trimming cut 5 bases from V and 6 bases from J; bases unmatched to any gene: 10. The CDR3 has 16 residues. Germline V gene data show CDR1 as SGHTA and CDR2 as FQGNSA. The CDR3 region has the DNA TGTGCCAGCAGCCCCCGACCGACAGGGAGTAATTCACCCCTCCACTTT. Amino acid sequence: CASSPRPTGSNSPLHF.

The rearrangement joins TRBV28 to TRBJ2-3; 9 bases align to TRBD1. Trimming took 6 bases from V and 1 from J; bases not matched to a gene: 5. CDR3 length: 15 residues. CDR1 is MDHEN and CDR2 is SYDVKM in the germline V gene. The CDR3 DNA is TGTGCCAGCAGGTCGGGACAGGGTGGCACAGATACGCAGTATTTT. Translating it yields CASRSGQGGTDTQYF.

The chain has TRBV2 and TRBJ1-1; D is unclear. Germline V gene lookup returns CDR1 SNHLY and CDR2 FYNNEI. The CDR3 sequence is 11 residues long. Trimming left V 4 bases short and J 4 bases short, with 4 bases between. The CDR3 bases are TGTGCCAGCAGTGCTAGCACTGAAGCTTTCTTT. It is translated as CASSASTEAFF.

This rearrangement joins TRBV5-1 to TRBJ2-3, with 13 bases identical to TRBD2. The ends lost 3 bases at V and 6 bases at J; junction bases unmatched: 25. The CDR3 has 22 amino acids. CDR1 is SGHRS and CDR2 is YFSETQ in the germline V gene. CDR3 residues: CASSWGTSGKAVRAFVVDTQYF. CDR3 nucleotide sequence: TGCGCCAGCAGCTGGGGGACTAGCGGGAAGGCCGTCAGAGCCTTCGTAGTGGATACGCAGTATTTT.

This chain joins TRBV11-3 and TRBJ2-7, with 8 positions matching TRBD1. Germline loops: CDR1 SGHNT, CDR2 YENEEA. J lost 3 bases, V lost 3 bases, and 10 bases had no gene match. The CDR3 loop spans 16 amino acids. In DNA form, the CDR3 reads TGTGCCAGCAGCTTTGAAAGGCAGGGGGCGCACTACGAGCAGTACTTC. The encoded protein is CASSFERQGAHYEQYF.

The rearrangement joins TRBV2 to TRBJ2-7; 15 bases match TRBD2. The CDR3 runs 17 residues. The V gene's germline CDR1 is SNHLY and CDR2 FYNNEI. With V trimmed by 3 bases and J by 4 bases, 7 bases remained unmatched. This chain's CDR3 is CASSDPGLAGGNYEQYF. The CDR3 DNA sequence: TGTGCCAGCAGTGACCCGGGACTAGCGGGGGGAAATTACGAGCAGTACTTC.

The V gene is TRBV28, the J gene TRBJ2-7, with 12 bases aligning to TRBD2. The CDR3 contains 15 residues. Per the germline V gene, CDR1 is MDHEN and CDR2 is SYDVKM. Germline trimming cut 7 bases from V and 2 bases from J; bases unmatched to any gene: 6. CDR3 residues: CASTPGLAGTYEQYF. CDR3 DNA sequence: TGTGCCAGCACCCCAGGACTAGCGGGGACCTACGAGCAGTACTTC.

The chain joins TRBV5-6 to TRBJ1-5; a weak D match, TRBD1 (6 bases). CDR3 length: 14 amino acids. V was cut by 3 bases and J by 7 bases, with 14 bases left in between. Germline CDR1 and CDR2: SGHDT and YYEEEE. The CDR3 nucleotides read TGTGCCAGCAGCTCCCGAGGGGGTGGCCAGCCCCAGCATTTT. It is translated as CASSSRGGGQPQHF.

The chain is built from TRBV19 and TRBJ2-1, with 8 nucleotides matching TRBD1. V was clipped by 1 base and J by 4 bases; unmatched bases: 9. Germline CDR1 LNHDA, CDR2 SQIVND (reference sequence). This CDR3 region has 17 residues. CDR3 coding DNA: TGTGCCAGTAGTATAGGGCAACAGGGGGTGGGTTACAATGAGCAGTTCTTC. Translated: CASSIGQQGVGYNEQFF.

The genes are TRBV6-5 and TRBJ2-7; D is perhaps TRBD1 (5 bases). This CDR3 is 14 amino acids long. CDR1 and CDR2 from the germline V gene are MNHEY and SVGAGI. Trimming removed 0 bases from V and 3 bases from J, with 9 bases in between. CDR3 region: CASSYSGQDYEQYF. The CDR3 nucleotides read TGTGCCAGCAGTTACTCGGGGCAGGACTACGAGCAGTACTTC.

The CDR3 bases are TGTGCCAGCAGCTTAGCCCGGGAGAGGGTCCAGACCCAGTACTTC. The encoded protein is CASSLARERVQTQYF. The rearrangement links TRBV7-2 to TRBJ2-5; a possible D gene is TRBD2 (6 bases). Germline CDR1 and CDR2: SGHTA and FQGNSA. V lost 0 bases to trimming and J lost 6 bases, with 14 bases between them. CDR3 length: 15 residues.

This rearrangement joins TRBV28 to TRBJ2-1; 9 nucleotides align to TRBD1. V trimming: 4 bases; J trimming: 7 bases; junction bases outside the gene matches: 11. The CDR3 has 16 amino acids. Germline loops: CDR1 MDHEN, CDR2 SYDVKM. Here the CDR3 reads CASSSSGTGSGNEQFF. The CDR3 region has the DNA TGTGCCAGCAGTTCGTCCGGGACAGGGAGCGGGAATGAGCAGTTCTTC. The variable domain in full, with the rest retrieved from reference TRBV28 and TRBJ2-1, is DVKVTQSSRYLVKRTGEKVFLECVQDMDHENMFWYRQDPGLGLRLIYFSYDVKMKEKGDIPEGYSVSREKKERFSLILESASTNQTSMYLCASSSSGTGSGNEQFFGPGTRLTVL.

The gene calls are TRBV27 and TRBJ2-7; possibly TRBD1 for D (6 bases). CDR1 MNHEY and CDR2 SMNVEV come from the germline V gene (reference sequence). V gave up 2 bases and J gave up 7 bases, with 18 bases separating them. The CDR3 loop spans 15 amino acids. The CDR3 DNA reads as TGTGCCAGCAGTTTACACAGGGAACTCGGAAATGAGCAGTACTTC. It specifies CASSLHRELGNEQYF.